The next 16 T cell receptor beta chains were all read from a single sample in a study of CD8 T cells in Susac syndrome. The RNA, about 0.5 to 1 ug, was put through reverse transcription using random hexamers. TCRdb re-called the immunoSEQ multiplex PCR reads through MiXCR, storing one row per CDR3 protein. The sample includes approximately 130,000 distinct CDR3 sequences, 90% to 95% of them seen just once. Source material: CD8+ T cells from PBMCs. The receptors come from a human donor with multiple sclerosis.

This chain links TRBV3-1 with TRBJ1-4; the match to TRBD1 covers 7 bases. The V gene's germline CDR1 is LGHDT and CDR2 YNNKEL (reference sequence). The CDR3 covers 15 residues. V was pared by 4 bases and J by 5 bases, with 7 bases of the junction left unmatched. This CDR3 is CASSPGTEMNEKLFF. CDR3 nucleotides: TGTGCCAGCAGCCCGGGGACAGAGATGAATGAAAAACTGTTTTTT.

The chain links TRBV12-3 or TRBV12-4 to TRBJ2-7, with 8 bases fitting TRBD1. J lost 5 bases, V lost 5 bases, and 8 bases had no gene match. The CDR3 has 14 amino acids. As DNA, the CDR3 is TGTGCCAGCAGTCCCGGACAGGGTTTCAACGAGCAGTACTTC. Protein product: CASSPGQGFNEQYF.

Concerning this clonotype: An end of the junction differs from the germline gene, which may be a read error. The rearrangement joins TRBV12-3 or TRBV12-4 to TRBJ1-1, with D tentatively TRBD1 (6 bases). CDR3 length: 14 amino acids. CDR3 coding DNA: TGTGCCAGCAGCTTAGGGGGTCACCCGGATGAAGCTTTCTTT. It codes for CASSLGGHPDEAFF.

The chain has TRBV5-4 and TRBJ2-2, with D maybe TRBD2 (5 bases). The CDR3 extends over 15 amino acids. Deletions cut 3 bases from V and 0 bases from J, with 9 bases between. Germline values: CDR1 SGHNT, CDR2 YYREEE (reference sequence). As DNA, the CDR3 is TGTGCCAGCAGCTGGGGAGCCACGAACACCGGGGAGCTGTTTTTT. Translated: CASSWGATNTGELFF.

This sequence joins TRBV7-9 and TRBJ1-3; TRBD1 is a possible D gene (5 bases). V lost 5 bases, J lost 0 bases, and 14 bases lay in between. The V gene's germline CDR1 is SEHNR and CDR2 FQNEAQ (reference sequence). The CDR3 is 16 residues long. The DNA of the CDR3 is TGTGCCAGCAGCCCCCCGGGGCAGCTCTCTGGAAACACCATATATTTT. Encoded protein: CASSPPGQLSGNTIYF.

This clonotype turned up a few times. The CDR3 region has the DNA TGCAGCGTTGAATTCCCTTCCGGGGCCGACTACGAGCAGTACTTC. It codes for CSVEFPSGADYEQYF. The chain links TRBV29-1 to TRBJ2-7; D might be TRBD1 or TRBD2, each matching 5 bases. V lost 2 bases to trimming and J lost 3 bases, with 17 bases between them. Germline V gene data show CDR1 as SQVTM and CDR2 as ANQGSEA. The CDR3 has 15 amino acids.

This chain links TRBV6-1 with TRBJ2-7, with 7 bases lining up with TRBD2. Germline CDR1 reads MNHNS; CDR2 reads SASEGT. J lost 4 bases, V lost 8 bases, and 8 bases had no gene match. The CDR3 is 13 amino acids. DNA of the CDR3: TGTGCCAGCGCCTGGACGGGGGGATACGAGCAGTACTTC. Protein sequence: CASAWTGGYEQYF.

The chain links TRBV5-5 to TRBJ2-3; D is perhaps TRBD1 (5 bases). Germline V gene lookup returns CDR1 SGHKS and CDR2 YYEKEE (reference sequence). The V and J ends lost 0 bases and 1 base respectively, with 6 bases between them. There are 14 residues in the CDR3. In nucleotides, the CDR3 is TGTGCCAGCAGCTTGGAGACAGGCACAGATACGCAGTATTTT. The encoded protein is CASSLETGTDTQYF.

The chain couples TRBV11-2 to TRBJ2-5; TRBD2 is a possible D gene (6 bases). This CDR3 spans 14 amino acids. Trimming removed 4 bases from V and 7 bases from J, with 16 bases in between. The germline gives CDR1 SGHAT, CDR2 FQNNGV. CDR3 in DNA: TGTGCCAGCAGCTCGGGACTCCTCATGGGGACCCAGTACTTC. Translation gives CASSSGLLMGTQYF.

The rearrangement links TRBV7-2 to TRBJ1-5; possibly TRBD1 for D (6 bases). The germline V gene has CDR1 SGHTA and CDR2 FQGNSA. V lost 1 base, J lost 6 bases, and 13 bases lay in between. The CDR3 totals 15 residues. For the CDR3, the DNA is TGTGCCAGCAGCTTAGTGTTACAGGGCGGTCAGCCCCAGCATTTT. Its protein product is CASSLVLQGGQPQHF.

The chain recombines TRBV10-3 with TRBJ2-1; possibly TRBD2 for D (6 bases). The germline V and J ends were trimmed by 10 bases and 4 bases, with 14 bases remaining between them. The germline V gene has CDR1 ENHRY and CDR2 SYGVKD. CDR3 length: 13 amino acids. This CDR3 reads CATHGTSYNEQFF. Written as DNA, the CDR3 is TGTGCCACCCACGGGACTTCATACAATGAGCAGTTCTTC.

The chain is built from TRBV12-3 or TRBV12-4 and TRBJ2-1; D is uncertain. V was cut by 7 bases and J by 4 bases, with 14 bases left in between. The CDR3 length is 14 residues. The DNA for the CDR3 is TGTGCCAGCACCGAGATGTCTCAATACAATGAGCAGTTCTTC. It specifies CASTEMSQYNEQFF.

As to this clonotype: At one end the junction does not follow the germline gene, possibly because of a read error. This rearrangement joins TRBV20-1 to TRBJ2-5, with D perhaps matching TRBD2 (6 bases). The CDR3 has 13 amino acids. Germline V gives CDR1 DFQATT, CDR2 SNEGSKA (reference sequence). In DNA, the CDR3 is TGCAGTGCTAGAGTATGGAGGGACGAGACCCGGTACTTC. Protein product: CSARVWRDETRYF.

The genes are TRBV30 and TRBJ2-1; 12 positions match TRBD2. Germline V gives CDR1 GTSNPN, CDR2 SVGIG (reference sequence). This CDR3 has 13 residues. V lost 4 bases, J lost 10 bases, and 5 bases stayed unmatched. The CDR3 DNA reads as TGTGCCTGGAAGGCTAGCGGGAGGGGAGAGCAGTTCTTC. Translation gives CAWKASGRGEQFF.

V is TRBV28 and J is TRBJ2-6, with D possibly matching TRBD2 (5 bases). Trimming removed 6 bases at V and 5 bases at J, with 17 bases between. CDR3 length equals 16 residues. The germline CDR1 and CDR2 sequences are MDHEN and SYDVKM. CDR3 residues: CASSHPREERANVLTF. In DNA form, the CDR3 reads TGTGCCAGCAGCCACCCGAGGGAAGAGAGGGCCAACGTCCTGACTTTC.

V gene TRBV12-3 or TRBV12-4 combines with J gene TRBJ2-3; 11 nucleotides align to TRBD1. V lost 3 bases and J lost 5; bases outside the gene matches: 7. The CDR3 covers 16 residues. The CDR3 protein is CASSLPGTGGIDTQYF. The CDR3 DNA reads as TGTGCCAGCAGTTTGCCCGGGACAGGGGGTATAGATACGCAGTATTTT.